This T cell receptor (beta chain) derives from a study of post-analysis software for immune sequencing data. Background on the study: Recorded subtypes: relapsing-remitting, secondary progressive, progressive-relapsing; some patients unannotated. Overall study findings and caveats: Controls significantly exceeded multiple sclerosis patients in normalized Chao1 diversity. Patients used a few TRBV segments, including TRBV5-6, TRBV5-1 and TRBV20-1, more often than controls.

This clonotype has more than one count but fewer than ten. As yet, its antigen is unknown. This CDR3 is built from 12 residues. The V end lost 0 bases, the J end lost 6 bases, and 6 bases lay between the germline ends. The germline gives CDR1 DFQATT, CDR2 SNEGSKA (reference sequence). The authors incorporated unique molecular identifiers into the TCR beta cDNA libraries. From about 1 to 10 million T cells, a few hundred thousand cDNA molecules were obtained. In TCRdb, the PCR reads were re-called with MiXCR into one record per CDR3 protein. The sample contains roughly 410,000 distinct CDR3 sequences, roughly 30% of which appear only once.

The sequence derives from a girl aged 10-17 years with multiple sclerosis. J is TRBJ1-5 and V is TRBV20-1; D is unclear. Sequenced input: blood. The CDR3 sequence is CSAREGSQPQHF. CDR3 nucleotides: TGCAGTGCTAGAGAGGGGAGTCAGCCCCAGCATTTT.